At least ten counts were recorded for the clone carrying this TCR beta chain. Its antigen is undetermined. This entry is derived from a study of neurological immune-mediated disorders. Study-wide points: CDR3 amino acid sequences found in expanded clones were never shared across subjects, suggesting private repertoires in all groups.

MiXCR was run by TCRdb on the 5' RACE reads, yielding one entry per CDR3 protein. The table records tens of thousands of distinct CDR3 sequences, more than 9.5% of them present only once. Germline CDR1 DFQATT, CDR2 SNEGSKA (reference sequence). The CDR3 loop spans 17 amino acids. Trimming removed 6 bases from V and 0 bases from J; junction bases left unmatched: 8. The chain couples TRBV20-1 to TRBJ2-1; 13 nucleotides match TRBD2. This sequence originates from a man between 60 and 75 years old in good health. The sequenced sample consisted of PBMCs. The DNA for the CDR3 is TGCAGTGCATTAGGACTAGCGGGGGTGAGCTCCTACAATGAGCAGTTCTTC. Translation: CSALGLAGVSSYNEQFF.